This T cell receptor beta chain came from a study of T cells in Graves' hyperthyroidism and ophthalmopathy. V lost 4 bases, J lost 1 base, and 10 bases lay in between. Germline CDR1 reads WSHSY; CDR2 reads SAAADI. This CDR3 spans 14 amino acids. The CDR3 regions of TCR beta were amplified from RNA transcripts. The study used the HTBI primer set for a first-round RT-PCR of the TCR CDR3. TCRdb reprocessed the multiplex PCR reads via MiXCR and lists one record per CDR3 protein. The table lists around 690,000 distinct CDR3 sequences, 17% of them singletons. Specimen: blood. This clonotype originated in a middle-aged man with Graves' hyperthyroidism. The gene calls are TRBV10-2 and TRBJ2-5, with a possible D match to TRBD2 (6 bases). The CDR3 here is CASSVTSSQETQYF. The CDR3 DNA reads as TGCGCCAGCAGTGTCACTAGCAGCCAAGAGACCCAGTACTTC.